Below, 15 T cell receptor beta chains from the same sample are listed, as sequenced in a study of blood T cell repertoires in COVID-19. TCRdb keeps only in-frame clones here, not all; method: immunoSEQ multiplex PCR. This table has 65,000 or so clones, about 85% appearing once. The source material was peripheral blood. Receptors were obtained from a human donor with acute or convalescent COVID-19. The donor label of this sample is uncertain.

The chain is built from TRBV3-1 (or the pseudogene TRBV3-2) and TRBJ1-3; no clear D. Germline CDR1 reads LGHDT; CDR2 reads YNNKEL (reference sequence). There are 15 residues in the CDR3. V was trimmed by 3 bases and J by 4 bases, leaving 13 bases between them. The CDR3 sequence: CASSQTWTDGNTIYF. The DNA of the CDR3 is TGTGCCAGCAGCCAGACCTGGACTGACGGAAACACCATATATTTT.

CDR3 coding DNA: TGTGCCAGCAGCCGGCGGGACGGCCAATTTGGGGCCAACGTCCTGACTTTC. Translation: CASSRRDGQFGANVLTF. The genes are TRBV7-3 and TRBJ2-6; perhaps TRBD2 as D (6 bases). Germline CDR1 is SGHTA and CDR2 is FQGTGA. The CDR3 sequence is 17 residues long. Trimming shortened V by 5 bases and J by 3 bases, and 17 bases separated the two germline ends.

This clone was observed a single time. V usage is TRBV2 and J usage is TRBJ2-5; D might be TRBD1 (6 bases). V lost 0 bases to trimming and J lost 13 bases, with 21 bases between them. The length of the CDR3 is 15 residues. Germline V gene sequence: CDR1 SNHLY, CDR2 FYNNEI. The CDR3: CASSEAVGRIGGVYF. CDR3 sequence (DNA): TGTGCCAGCAGTGAAGCGGTGGGGAGAATAGGGGGTGTGTACTTC.

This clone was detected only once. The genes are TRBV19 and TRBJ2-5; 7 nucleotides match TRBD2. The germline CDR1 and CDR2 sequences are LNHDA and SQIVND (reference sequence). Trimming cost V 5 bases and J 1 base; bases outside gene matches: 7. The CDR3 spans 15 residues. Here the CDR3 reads CASSPRREIQETQYF. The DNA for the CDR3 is TGTGCCAGTAGTCCTCGGCGGGAGATCCAAGAGACCCAGTACTTC.

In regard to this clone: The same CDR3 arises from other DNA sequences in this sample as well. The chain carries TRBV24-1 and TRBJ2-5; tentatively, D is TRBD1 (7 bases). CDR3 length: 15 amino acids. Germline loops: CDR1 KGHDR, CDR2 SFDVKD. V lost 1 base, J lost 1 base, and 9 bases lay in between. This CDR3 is CATSDFQGGQETQYF. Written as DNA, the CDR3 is TGTGCCACCAGTGATTTTCAGGGGGGCCAAGAGACCCAGTACTTC.

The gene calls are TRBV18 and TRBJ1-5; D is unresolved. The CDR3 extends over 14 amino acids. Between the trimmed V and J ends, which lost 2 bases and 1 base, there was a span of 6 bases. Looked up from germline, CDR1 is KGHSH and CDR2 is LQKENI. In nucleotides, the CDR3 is TGTGCCAGCTCACCATCGGAGAGCAATCAGCCCCAGCATTTT. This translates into CASSPSESNQPQHF. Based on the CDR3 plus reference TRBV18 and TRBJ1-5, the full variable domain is NAGVMQNPRHLVRRRGQEARLRCSPMKGHSHVYWYRQLPEEGLKFMVYLQKENIIDESGMPKERFSAEFPKEGPSILRIQQVVRGDSAAYFCASSPSESNQPQHFGDGTRLSIL.

In DNA, the CDR3 is TGTGCCAGCTGCACTAGCGGGTATGAGCAGTTCTTC. Residues: CASCTSGYEQFF. This sequence joins TRBV28 and TRBJ2-1; 9 positions agree with TRBD2. There are 12 residues in the CDR3. The germline V gene has CDR1 MDHEN and CDR2 SYDVKM. V dropped 8 bases and J dropped 8; count of bases not matched to a gene: 4.

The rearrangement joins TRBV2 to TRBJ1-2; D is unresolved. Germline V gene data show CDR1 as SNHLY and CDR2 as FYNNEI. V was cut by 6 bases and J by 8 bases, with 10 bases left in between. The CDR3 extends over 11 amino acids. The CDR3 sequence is CASRSEGGYTF. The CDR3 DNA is TGTGCCAGCAGATCGGAGGGCGGCTACACCTTC.

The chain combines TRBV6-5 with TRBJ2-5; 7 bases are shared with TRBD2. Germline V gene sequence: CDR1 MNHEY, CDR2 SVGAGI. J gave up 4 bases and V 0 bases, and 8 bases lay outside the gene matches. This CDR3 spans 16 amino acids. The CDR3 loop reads CASSYSPGLPRETQYF. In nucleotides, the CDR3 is TGTGCCAGCAGTTACTCGCCGGGACTACCGAGAGAGACCCAGTACTTC.

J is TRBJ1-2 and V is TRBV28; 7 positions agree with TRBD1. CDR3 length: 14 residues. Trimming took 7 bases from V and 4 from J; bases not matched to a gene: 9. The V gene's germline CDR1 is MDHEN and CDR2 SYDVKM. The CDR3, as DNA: TGTGCCAGCACCCCGGGACAGACTTCCTATGGCTACACCTTC. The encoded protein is CASTPGQTSYGYTF.

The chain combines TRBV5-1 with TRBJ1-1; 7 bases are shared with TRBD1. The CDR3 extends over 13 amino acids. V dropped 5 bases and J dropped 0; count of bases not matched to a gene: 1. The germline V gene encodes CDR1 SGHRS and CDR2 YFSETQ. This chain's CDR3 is CASRGQVNTEAFF. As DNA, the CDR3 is TGCGCCAGCAGAGGACAGGTGAACACTGAAGCTTTCTTT.

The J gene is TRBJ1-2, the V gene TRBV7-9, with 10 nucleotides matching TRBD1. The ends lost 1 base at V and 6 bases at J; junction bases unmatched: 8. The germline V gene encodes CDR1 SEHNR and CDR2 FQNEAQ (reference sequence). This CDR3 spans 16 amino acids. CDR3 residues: CASSLGSGQGVDGYTF. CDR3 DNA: TGTGCCAGCAGCTTAGGGTCCGGACAGGGGGTAGATGGCTACACCTTC.

The CDR3 sequence: CASSVSGQSTDTQYF. CDR3 sequence (DNA): TGTGCCAGCAGTGTTTCGGGACAGAGCACAGATACGCAGTATTTT. The chain combines TRBV2 with TRBJ2-3; 7 nucleotides agree with TRBD1. The trim removed 4 bases at V and 0 bases at J, leaving 4 bases unmatched. CDR3 size: 15 residues. Germline CDR1 reads SNHLY; CDR2 reads FYNNEI. Complete variable domain (other parts from reference TRBV2 and TRBJ2-3): EPEVTQTPSHQVTQMGQEVILRCVPISNHLYFYWYRQILGQKVEFLVSFYNNEISEKSEIFDDQFSVERPDGSNFTLKIRSTKLEDSAMYFCASSVSGQSTDTQYFGPGTRLTVL.

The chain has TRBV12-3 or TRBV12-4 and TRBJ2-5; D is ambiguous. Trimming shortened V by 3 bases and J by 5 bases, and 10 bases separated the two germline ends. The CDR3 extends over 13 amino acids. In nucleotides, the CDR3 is TGTGCCAGCAGTTTCGCTCCCCGGGAGACCCAGTACTTC. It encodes CASSFAPRETQYF.

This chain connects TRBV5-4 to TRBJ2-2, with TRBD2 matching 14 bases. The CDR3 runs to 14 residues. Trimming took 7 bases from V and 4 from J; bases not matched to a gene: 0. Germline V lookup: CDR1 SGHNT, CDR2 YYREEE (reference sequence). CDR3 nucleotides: TGTGCCAGCGGACTAGCGGGGGGCACCGGGGAGCTGTTTTTT. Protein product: CASGLAGGTGELFF.